The 25 T cell receptor beta chains presented below share a single source sample, sequenced in a study of T cell responses to AZD1222 COVID-19 vaccine. Some clones are missing from TCRdb's copy, which holds only in-frame ones; the method was immunoSEQ multiplex PCR. Of around 150,000 clones detected, about 90% appear once; the ten largest clones hold 1.9%. The material sequenced was peripheral blood, taken on day 0 of AZD1222 vaccination. These receptors were collected from an adult in good health.

The CDR3 bases are TGCGCCAGCAGCGGGGGTTTGCCCACGGGCCCTAGCACAGATACGCAGTATTTT. Its translation is CASSGGLPTGPSTDTQYF. The J gene is TRBJ2-3, the V gene TRBV5-1; D might be TRBD1 or TRBD2, each matching 5 bases. The CDR3 spans 18 residues. CDR1 is SGHRS and CDR2 is YFSETQ in the germline V gene. Trimming left V 4 bases short and J 0 bases short, with 21 bases between.

This rearrangement joins TRBV4-2 to TRBJ2-7; D possibly corresponds to TRBD2 (5 bases). Germline V gene data show CDR1 as LGHNA and CDR2 as YNFKEQ. The CDR3 has 21 residues. The V end lost 2 bases, the J end lost 1 base, and 30 bases lay between the germline ends. The CDR3 nucleotides read TGTGCCAGCAGCCAACACGGGGAGAGGGCTCCCCAGGCTAAAGGGTCCTACGAGCAGTACTTC. As protein: CASSQHGERAPQAKGSYEQYF.

The chain is built from TRBV6-1 and TRBJ1-5; D call uncertain. This CDR3 has 16 residues. V was cut by 3 bases and J by 0 bases, with 12 bases left in between. Germline loops: CDR1 MNHNS, CDR2 SASEGT. CDR3 nucleotides: TGTGCCAGCAGTGATAAGTCAGCTAATAGCAATCAGCCCCAGCATTTT. Its translation: CASSDKSANSNQPQHF.

The rearrangement links TRBV5-4 to TRBJ2-5; TRBD1 matches at 8 bases. Per the germline V gene, CDR1 is SGHNT and CDR2 is YYREEE (reference sequence). V was clipped by 5 bases and J by 2 bases; unmatched bases: 14. This CDR3 has 17 amino acids. In nucleotides, the CDR3 is TGTGCCAGCAGAAAGACAGGGGCTTCACAATCTCAAGAGACCCAGTACTTC. This encodes CASRKTGASQSQETQYF. Together with reference TRBV5-4 and TRBJ2-5, the CDR3 gives the full variable domain: ETGVTQSPTHLIKTRGQQVTLRCSSQSGHNTVSWYQQALGQGPQFIFQYYREEENGRGNFPPRFSGLQFPNYSSELNVNALELDDSALYLCASRKTGASQSQETQYFGPGTRLLVL.

The chain couples TRBV19 to TRBJ2-7; TRBD1 aligns across 7 bases. The junction had 5 bases not matched to a gene; V was cut back by 3 bases and J by 6 bases. The CDR3 runs to 13 residues. Germline CDR1 is LNHDA and CDR2 is SQIVND (reference sequence). Written as DNA, the CDR3 is TGTGCCAGTAGTATCCAGGGGGAAGGCGAGCAGTACTTC. It specifies CASSIQGEGEQYF.

The CDR3 sequence is CASSWGVNQPQHF. For the CDR3, the DNA is TGTGCCAGCAGTTGGGGGGTAAATCAGCCCCAGCATTTT. The chain is built from TRBV27 and TRBJ1-5, with D possibly TRBD1 on 5 matching bases. CDR1 is MNHEY, CDR2 SMNVEV, per germline (reference sequence). The V end was cut by 4 bases, the J end by 4 bases, with 8 bases between. The CDR3 is 13 amino acids.

V is TRBV4-2 and J is TRBJ1-2; perhaps TRBD1 as D (5 bases). Germline CDR1 is LGHNA and CDR2 is YNFKEQ. The length of the CDR3 is 15 residues. V was pared by 4 bases and J by 3 bases, with 15 bases between. The CDR3 reads CASSRGEGTDYGYTF. DNA of the CDR3: TGTGCCAGCAGCCGAGGGGAGGGTACTGACTATGGCTACACCTTC.

The rearrangement links TRBV2 to TRBJ1-5, with a tentative D call TRBD1 (6 bases). Germline V gene lookup returns CDR1 SNHLY and CDR2 FYNNEI. CDR3 length: 14 residues. With 3 bases removed from V and 4 bases from J, the gap between germline ends came to 10 bases. CDR3: CASSEGAWNQPQHF. The CDR3 region has the DNA TGTGCCAGCAGTGAGGGGGCTTGGAATCAGCCCCAGCATTTT.

This chain joins TRBV9 and TRBJ1-2; 7 bases are a match to TRBD1. J gave up 3 bases and V 0 bases, and 5 bases lay outside the gene matches. Germline lookup yields CDR1 SGDLS and CDR2 YYNGEE. The CDR3 is made up of 15 amino acids. CDR3 sequence reads: CASSVAAGGDYGYTF. The CDR3 bases are TGTGCCAGCAGCGTAGCGGCAGGGGGTGACTATGGCTACACCTTC.

The CDR3: CASSPGIQETQYF. The CDR3 bases are TGTGCCAGCTCACCGGGAATTCAAGAGACCCAGTACTTC. The chain is built from TRBV18 and TRBJ2-5; D is undetermined. Germline lookup yields CDR1 KGHSH and CDR2 LQKENI. With 3 bases removed from V and 2 bases from J, the gap between germline ends came to 7 bases. CDR3 length equals 13 residues.

The chain combines TRBV7-3 with TRBJ2-2; the D is unclear. The CDR3 sequence is 14 residues long. Germline assignment: CDR1 SGHTA and CDR2 FQGTGA. V lost 0 bases to trimming and J lost 5 bases, with 7 bases between them. The chain's CDR3 is CASSLTGPTGELFF. The CDR3 DNA follows: TGTGCCAGCAGCTTAACAGGCCCTACCGGGGAGCTGTTTTTT.

This clone was detected once. The V gene is TRBV24-1, the J gene TRBJ2-3; TRBD1 matches at 7 bases. V gave up 0 bases and J gave up 3 bases; unmatched junction bases: 2. This CDR3 is 15 amino acids long. Germline lookup yields CDR1 KGHDR and CDR2 SFDVKD. The CDR3, as DNA: TGTGCCACCAGTGATTTGGTACAGGGGACAGATACGCAGTATTTT. This gives the protein CATSDLVQGTDTQYF.

The CDR3 region is CAISLTGVQEKLFF. CDR3 DNA: TGTGCCATCAGCCTAACAGGGGTTCAAGAAAAACTGTTTTTT. The V and J genes are TRBV10-3 and TRBJ1-4; 7 nucleotides align to TRBD1. This CDR3 contains 14 residues. Trimming cost V 6 bases and J 8 bases; bases outside gene matches: 9. CDR1 and CDR2 (germline): ENHRY, SYGVKD.

V and J are TRBV15 and TRBJ1-5; the D gene is possibly TRBD1 (6 bases). This CDR3 is built from 16 residues. V lost 1 base and J lost 5, with 15 bases in between. Germline V gene lookup returns CDR1 LNHNV and CDR2 YYDKDF (reference sequence). The CDR3 nucleotides read TGTGCCACCAGCAGAGGCCCCGGACAGACTGATCAGCCCCAGCATTTT. It encodes CATSRGPGQTDQPQHF.

This chain uses TRBV19 with TRBJ1-1; 10 positions agree with TRBD1. The CDR3 contains 15 residues. V shed 2 bases and J 6 bases; nucleotides not matched to a gene: 6. Germline CDR1 is LNHDA and CDR2 is SQIVND (reference sequence). CDR3 DNA: TGTGCCAGTAGTATAACGACAGGGGGCAAGTCTGAAGCTTTCTTT. Amino acid sequence: CASSITTGGKSEAFF.

The gene calls are TRBV3-1 (or the pseudogene TRBV3-2) and TRBJ1-6; 8 positions agree with TRBD1. This CDR3 has 15 residues. Germline CDR1 LGHDT, CDR2 YNNKEL (reference sequence). V lost 2 bases to trimming and J lost 9 bases; unmatched junction nucleotides: 6. The CDR3 coding sequence is TGTGCCAGCAGCCAACCGGGACAGGACAGTTCACCCCTCCACTTT. It codes for CASSQPGQDSSPLHF.

This chain links TRBV6-4 with TRBJ2-2; no firm D call. Germline CDR1 MRHNA, CDR2 SNTAGT. Trimming removed 2 bases at V and 3 bases at J, with 7 bases between. The CDR3 length is 14 residues. In DNA, the CDR3 is TGTGCCAGCAGTGACCTTATAGACACCGGGGAGCTGTTTTTT. Its translation is CASSDLIDTGELFF.

This chain joins TRBV5-1 and TRBJ1-1; possibly TRBD1 for D (6 bases). V lost 6 bases and J 7 bases, leaving 10 bases between the germline ends. The germline V gene encodes CDR1 SGHRS and CDR2 YFSETQ. The CDR3 sequence is 11 residues long. DNA for the CDR3: TGCGCCAGCACCCTGGACAGTGAAGCTTTCTTT. Amino acids: CASTLDSEAFF.

The V call is TRBV18, the J call TRBJ1-1; no clear D. The V end was cut by 6 bases, the J end by 7 bases, with 9 bases between. The CDR3 has 11 residues. CDR1 is KGHSH, CDR2 LQKENI, per germline. CDR3 residues: CASSTSLEAFF. CDR3 DNA: TGTGCCAGCTCCACCAGCCTTGAAGCTTTCTTT.

V and J are TRBV6-6 and TRBJ1-2, with 9 positions matching TRBD1. V was pared by 6 bases and J by 10 bases, with 12 bases of the junction left unmatched. CDR1 is MNHNY and CDR2 is SVGAGI in the germline V gene (reference sequence). The CDR3 is 14 amino acids. DNA of the CDR3: TGTGCCAGCAGCGTCCCCGGGACAGGGAGGGACTACACCTTC. Translated: CASSVPGTGRDYTF.

The chain links TRBV6-5 to TRBJ1-6; D is unclear. Trimming removed 2 bases from V and 8 bases from J, with 4 bases in between. CDR1 and CDR2 (germline): MNHEY, SVGAGI. The CDR3 consists of 12 residues. The CDR3 spells CASSYQDSPLHF. DNA of the CDR3: TGTGCCAGCAGTTACCAAGATTCACCCCTCCACTTT.

The rearrangement links TRBV5-1 to TRBJ2-6; D is possibly TRBD2 (5 bases). V was clipped by 4 bases and J by 2 bases, with 19 bases between them. This CDR3 contains 18 residues. Germline V gene sequence: CDR1 SGHRS, CDR2 YFSETQ. CDR3 nucleotide sequence: TGCGCCAGCAGCCGGGATCCTCAAAATCGTGCTGGGGCCAACGTCCTGACTTTC. The encoded protein is CASSRDPQNRAGANVLTF.

The V and J genes are TRBV2 and TRBJ2-3; 10 bases are shared with TRBD2. The CDR3 is made up of 19 amino acids. The V segment lost 4 bases and the J segment 0 bases; nucleotides outside the gene matches: 13. CDR1 is SNHLY and CDR2 is FYNNEI in the germline V gene. The CDR3 protein is CASSVPSGSPQLSTDTQYF. CDR3 DNA: TGTGCCAGCAGTGTGCCTAGCGGGAGTCCCCAACTTAGCACAGATACGCAGTATTTT.

The chain is built from TRBV9 and TRBJ1-3; 10 bases agree with TRBD1. V dropped 3 bases and J dropped 0; count of bases not matched to a gene: 3. The germline V gene encodes CDR1 SGDLS and CDR2 YYNGEE. This CDR3 is built from 16 residues. CDR3 loop: CASSARDRGSGNTIYF. Written as DNA, the CDR3 is TGTGCCAGCAGCGCCAGGGACAGGGGCTCTGGAAACACCATATATTTT.

The chain uses TRBV12-3 or TRBV12-4 and TRBJ2-1, with 9 bases fitting TRBD1. CDR3 length: 12 residues. With V trimmed by 6 bases and J by 9 bases, 3 bases remained unmatched. The CDR3 coding sequence is TGTGCCAGCAGGGGGACAGGGATTGAGCAGTTCTTC. Protein product: CASRGTGIEQFF.